This T cell receptor (beta chain) was recovered during a study of T cell repertoires in cytomegalovirus infection. Overall study context: Well-studied HLA-B-restricted CMV epitopes were used in the study alongside recently identified HLA-C-restricted ones. Based on public TCR beta signatures, there were indications of CMV infection and of a matching HLA type. Study-wide findings and caveats: Cumulated frequencies of public TCR beta families served to identify carriers of CMV plus the relevant HLA. HLA-C-restricted CMV clonotypes gave the most frequent clonotype in two of eight donors.

CDR3 length: 15 amino acids. Trimming removed 6 bases from V and 3 bases from J; junction bases left unmatched: 5. In germline, CDR1 is SGHVS, CDR2 FQNEAQ. Each CDR3 protein gets one entry after TCRdb re-called the reads with MiXCR. The sample holds 450,000 to 600,000 distinct CDR3 sequences, roughly 46% seen once. As regards this clonotype: Its antigen is still unknown.

The chain recombines TRBV7-8 with TRBJ2-1, with 10 positions matching TRBD2. This receptor was obtained from a human donor in good health (CMV status not recorded). Some clones in this sample may be carry-over from other donors' samples. The sequenced sample was cultured PBMCs, obtained from culture after CMV antigen stimulation. The CDR3 DNA reads TGTGCCAGCAGAACTAGCGGGGATTTCTACAATGAGCAGTTCTTC. This encodes CASRTSGDFYNEQFF.